The entry that follows covers one TCR beta chain sequence. Its antigen is still unknown. TCRdb processed the 5' RACE reads anew with MiXCR; each CDR3 protein has one entry. The sample contains hundreds of thousands of distinct CDR3 sequences, around 6.9% of which appear only once. The data belong to a study of identical twins. Findings of the study overall: Among monozygotic twins, out-of-frame TCR alpha sharing exceeded what models predicted.

Germline CDR1 and CDR2: MNHEY and SVGEGT. This CDR3 has 16 residues. The germline V and J ends were trimmed by 2 bases and 2 bases, with 14 bases remaining between them. This same sample was also part of a study on yellow fever vaccine responses in identical twins.

The TCR was taken from a woman aged 18-29 years in good health. The specimen sequenced was memory (CD45RO+) T cells sorted from blood. The chain has TRBV6-2 or TRBV6-3 and TRBJ2-3; TRBD2 might be the D (5 bases). In nucleotides, the CDR3 is TGTGCCAGCAGTTACGGACTTCTTCTCAACACAGATACGCAGTATTTT. Protein product: CASSYGLLLNTDTQYF.